This T cell receptor (beta chain) was recovered during a study of T cells in localized non-small cell lung cancer. Per germline, CDR1 MNHEY and CDR2 SVGAGI. Trimming pared 4 bases from V and 0 bases from J, leaving 10 bases between. The length of the CDR3 is 14 residues. Worth noting for this clone: The antigen remains unidentified.

TCRdb keeps only in-frame clones here, not all; method: immunoSEQ multiplex PCR. This table holds just over 20,000 clones, under 90% found once. Study-wide points: It remains possible that heterogeneity exists, since only one tumor region was sequenced.

The receptor was isolated from a woman aged 35 to 75 with stage II squamous cell lung carcinoma. V gene TRBV6-5 combines with J gene TRBJ2-7; possibly TRBD2 for D (5 bases). The input for sequencing was PBMCs, taken before any cancer treatment. CDR3 sequence reads: CASSSRDISYEQYF. In DNA form, the CDR3 reads TGTGCCAGCAGTTCACGGGATATCTCCTACGAGCAGTACTTC.